The T cell receptor beta chain under discussion was sequenced for a study of siplizumab effects on memory and regulatory T cells. The CDR3 length is 14 residues. The germline V gene encodes CDR1 SNHLY and CDR2 FYNNEI. V was clipped by 7 bases and J by 9 bases; unmatched bases: 12. The method was immunoSEQ multiplex PCR; TCRdb's version includes in-frame clones alone and lacks a portion of them. The repertoire holds about 62,000 clones, around 80% seen once, with 0.35% to 0.5% in the top ten. The material sequenced was memory CD4+ T cells sorted from blood. The chain combines TRBV2 with TRBJ2-1, with TRBD1 identical over 7 bases. The source is a human donor in good health. The CDR3 loop reads CASTTLRGQGEQFF. The CDR3 region has the DNA TGTGCCAGCACCACGTTAAGGGGGCAGGGTGAGCAGTTCTTC.